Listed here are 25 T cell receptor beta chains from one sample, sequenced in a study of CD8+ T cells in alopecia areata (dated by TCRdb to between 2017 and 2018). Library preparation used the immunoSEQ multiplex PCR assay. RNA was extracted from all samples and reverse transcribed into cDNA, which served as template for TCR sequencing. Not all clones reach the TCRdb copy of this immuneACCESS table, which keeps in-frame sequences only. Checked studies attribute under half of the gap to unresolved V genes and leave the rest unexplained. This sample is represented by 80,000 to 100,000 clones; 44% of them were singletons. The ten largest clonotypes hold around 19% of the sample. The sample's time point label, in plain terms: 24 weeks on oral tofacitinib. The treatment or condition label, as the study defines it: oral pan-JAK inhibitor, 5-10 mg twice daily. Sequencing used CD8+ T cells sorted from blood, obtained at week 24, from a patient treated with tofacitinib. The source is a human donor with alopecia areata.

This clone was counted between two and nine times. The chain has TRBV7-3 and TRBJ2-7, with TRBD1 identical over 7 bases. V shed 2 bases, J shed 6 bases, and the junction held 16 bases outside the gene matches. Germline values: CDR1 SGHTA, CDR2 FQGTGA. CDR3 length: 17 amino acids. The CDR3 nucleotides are TGTGCCAGCAGCTTATCCAACCCCGGATCGACAGGGAGCGAGCAGTACTTC. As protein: CASSLSNPGSTGSEQYF.

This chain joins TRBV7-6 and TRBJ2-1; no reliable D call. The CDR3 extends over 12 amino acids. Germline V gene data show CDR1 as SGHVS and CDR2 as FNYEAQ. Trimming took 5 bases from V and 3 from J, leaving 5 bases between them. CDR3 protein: CASSQIYNEQFF. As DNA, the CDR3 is TGTGCCAGCAGCCAAATCTACAATGAGCAGTTCTTC. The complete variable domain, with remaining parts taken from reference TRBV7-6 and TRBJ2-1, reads GAGVSQSPRYKVTKRGQDVALRCDPISGHVSLYWYRQALGQGPEFLTYFNYEAQQDKSGLPNDRFSAERPEGSISTLTIQRTEQRDSAMYRCASSQIYNEQFFGPGTRLTVL.

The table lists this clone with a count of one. CDR3 in amino acids: CASSLVGHRENGYTF. CDR3 nucleotide sequence: TGTGCCAGCAGCTTGGTGGGACACCGGGAAAATGGCTACACCTTC. V gene TRBV7-9 combines with J gene TRBJ1-2; a possible D gene is TRBD1 (6 bases). V dropped 3 bases and J dropped 6 bases, with 17 bases sitting between them. The germline CDR1 and CDR2 sequences are SEHNR and FQNEAQ (reference sequence). The CDR3 consists of 15 residues. Filled out from reference TRBV7-9 and TRBJ1-2, the complete variable domain reads DTGVSQNPRHKITKRGQNVTFRCDPISEHNRLYWYRQTLGQGPEFLTYFQNEAQLEKSRLLSDRFSAERPKGSFSTLEIQRTEQGDSAMYLCASSLVGHRENGYTFGSGTRLTVV.

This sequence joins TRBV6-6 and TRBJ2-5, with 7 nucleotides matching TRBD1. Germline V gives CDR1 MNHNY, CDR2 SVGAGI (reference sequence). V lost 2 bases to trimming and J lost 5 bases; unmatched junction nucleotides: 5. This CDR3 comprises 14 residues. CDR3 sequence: CASSYDRVVETQYF. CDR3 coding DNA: TGTGCCAGCAGTTACGACAGGGTGGTGGAGACCCAGTACTTC.

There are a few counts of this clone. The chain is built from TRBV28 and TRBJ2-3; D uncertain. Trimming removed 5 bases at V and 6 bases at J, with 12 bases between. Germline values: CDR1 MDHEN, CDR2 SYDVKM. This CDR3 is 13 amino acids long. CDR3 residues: CASSLWTADTQYF. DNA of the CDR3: TGTGCCAGCAGTCTGTGGACCGCCGATACGCAGTATTTT.

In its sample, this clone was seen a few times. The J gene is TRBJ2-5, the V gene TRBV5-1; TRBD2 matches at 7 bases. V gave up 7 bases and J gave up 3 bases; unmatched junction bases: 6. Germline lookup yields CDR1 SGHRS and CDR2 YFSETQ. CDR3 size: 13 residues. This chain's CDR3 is CASRISGEETQYF. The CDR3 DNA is TGCGCCAGCCGAATAAGCGGGGAAGAGACCCAGTACTTC.

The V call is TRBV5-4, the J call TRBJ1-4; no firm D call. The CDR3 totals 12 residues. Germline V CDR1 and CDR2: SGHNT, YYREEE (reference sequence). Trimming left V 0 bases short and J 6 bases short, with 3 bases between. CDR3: CASSLGDEKLFF. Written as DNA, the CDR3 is TGTGCCAGCAGCTTGGGGGATGAAAAACTGTTTTTT.

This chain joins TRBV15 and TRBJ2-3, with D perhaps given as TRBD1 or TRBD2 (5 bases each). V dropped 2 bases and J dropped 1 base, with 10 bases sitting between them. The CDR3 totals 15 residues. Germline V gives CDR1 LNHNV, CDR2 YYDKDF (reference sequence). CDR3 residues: CATSRSRGRTDTQYF. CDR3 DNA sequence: TGTGCCACCAGCAGATCACGGGGCCGCACAGATACGCAGTATTTT.

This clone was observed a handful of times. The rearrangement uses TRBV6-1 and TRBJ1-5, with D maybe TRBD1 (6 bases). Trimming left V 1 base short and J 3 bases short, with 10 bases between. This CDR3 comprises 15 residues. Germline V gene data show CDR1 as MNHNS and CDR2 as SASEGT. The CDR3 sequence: CASSEVDSYNQPQHF. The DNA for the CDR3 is TGTGCCAGCAGTGAAGTGGACAGCTACAATCAGCCCCAGCATTTT.

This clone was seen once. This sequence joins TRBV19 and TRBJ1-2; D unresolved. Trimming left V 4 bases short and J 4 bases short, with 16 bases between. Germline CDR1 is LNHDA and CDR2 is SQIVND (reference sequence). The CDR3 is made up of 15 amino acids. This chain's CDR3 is CASSTFPSDFYGYTF. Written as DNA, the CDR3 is TGTGCCAGTAGTACCTTTCCATCGGACTTCTATGGCTACACCTTC. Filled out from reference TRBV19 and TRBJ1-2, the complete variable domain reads DGGITQSPKYLFRKEGQNVTLSCEQNLNHDAMYWYRQDPGQGLRLIYYSQIVNDFQKGDIAEGYSVSREKKESFPLTVTSAQKNPTAFYLCASSTFPSDFYGYTFGSGTRLTVV.

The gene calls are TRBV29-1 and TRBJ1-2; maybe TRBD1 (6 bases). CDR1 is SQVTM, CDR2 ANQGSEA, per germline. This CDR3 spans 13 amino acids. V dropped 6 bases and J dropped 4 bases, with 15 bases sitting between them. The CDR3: CSVPGQSLYGYTF. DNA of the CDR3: TGCAGCGTGCCCGGACAGTCTCTCTATGGCTACACCTTC.

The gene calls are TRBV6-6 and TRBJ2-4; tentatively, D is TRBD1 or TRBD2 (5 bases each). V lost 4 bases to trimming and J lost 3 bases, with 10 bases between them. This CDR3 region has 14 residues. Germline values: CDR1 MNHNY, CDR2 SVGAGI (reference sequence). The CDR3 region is CASSSRDGKNIQYF. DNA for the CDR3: TGTGCCAGCAGTTCCCGGGACGGCAAAAACATTCAGTACTTC.

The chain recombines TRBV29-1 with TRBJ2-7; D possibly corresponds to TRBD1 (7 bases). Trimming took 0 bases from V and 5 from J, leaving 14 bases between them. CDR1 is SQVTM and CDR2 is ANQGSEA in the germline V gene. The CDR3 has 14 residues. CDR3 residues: CSVEEGSGGNEQYF. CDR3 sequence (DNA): TGCAGCGTTGAAGAGGGTTCAGGGGGGAACGAGCAGTACTTC.

The CDR3 loop reads CASGNIQYF. The CDR3 nucleotides read TGTGCCAGTGGAAACATTCAGTACTTC. J is TRBJ2-4 and V is TRBV2, with D hard to call. Trimming removed 9 bases at V and 6 bases at J, with 3 bases between. This CDR3 region has 9 residues. Germline CDR1 and CDR2: SNHLY and FYNNEI.

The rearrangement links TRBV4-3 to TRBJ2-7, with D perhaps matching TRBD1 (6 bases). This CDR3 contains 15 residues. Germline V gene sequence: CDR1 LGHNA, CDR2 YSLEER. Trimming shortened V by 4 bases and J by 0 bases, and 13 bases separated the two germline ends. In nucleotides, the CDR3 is TGCGCCAGCAGCCCCAACCCGGACAGCTCCTACGAGCAGTACTTC. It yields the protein CASSPNPDSSYEQYF.

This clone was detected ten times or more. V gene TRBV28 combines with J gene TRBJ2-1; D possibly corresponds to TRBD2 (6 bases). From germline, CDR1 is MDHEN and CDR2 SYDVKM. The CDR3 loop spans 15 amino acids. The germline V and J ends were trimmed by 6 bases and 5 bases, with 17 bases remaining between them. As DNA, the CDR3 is TGTGCCAGCAGCCAACCAGGACTAACCGACAATGAGCAGTTCTTC. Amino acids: CASSQPGLTDNEQFF.

As DNA, the CDR3 is TGTGCCACCAGCCGAGGGACAGGGGGGGCGTATGGCTACACCTTC. Encoded protein: CATSRGTGGAYGYTF. The chain employs TRBV15 and TRBJ1-2; 11 bases line up with TRBD1. This CDR3 has 15 residues. Germline CDR1 and CDR2: LNHNV and YYDKDF (reference sequence). V gave up 5 bases and J gave up 5 bases; unmatched junction bases: 7.

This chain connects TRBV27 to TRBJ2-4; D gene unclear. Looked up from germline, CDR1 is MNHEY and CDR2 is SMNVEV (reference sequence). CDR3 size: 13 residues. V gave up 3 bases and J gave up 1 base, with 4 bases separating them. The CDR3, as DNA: TGTGCCAGCAGTTTTTCGGCCAAAAACATTCAGTACTTC. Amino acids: CASSFSAKNIQYF.

The CDR3 DNA follows: TGTGCCAGCAGCTTTCGGCGGGCCGCCTCCTACGAGCAGTACTTC. Amino acids: CASSFRRAASYEQYF. This chain links TRBV7-2 with TRBJ2-7; D perhaps matches TRBD2 (5 bases). Trimming stripped 3 bases from V and 0 bases from J, with 12 bases between. Per germline, CDR1 SGHTA and CDR2 FQGNSA. The CDR3 consists of 15 residues.

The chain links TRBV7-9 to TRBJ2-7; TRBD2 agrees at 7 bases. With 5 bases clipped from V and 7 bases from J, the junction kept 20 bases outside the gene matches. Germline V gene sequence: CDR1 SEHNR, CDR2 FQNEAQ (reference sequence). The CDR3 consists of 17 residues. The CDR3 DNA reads TGTGCCAGCAGCCATACCGCCGGGGGGAGGGCCCAATGGGAGCAGTACTTC. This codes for CASSHTAGGRAQWEQYF.

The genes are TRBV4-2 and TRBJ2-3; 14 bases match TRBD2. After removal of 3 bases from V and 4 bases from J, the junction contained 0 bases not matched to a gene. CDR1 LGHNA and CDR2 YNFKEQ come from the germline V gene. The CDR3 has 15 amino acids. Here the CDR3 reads CASSQTSGRADTQYF. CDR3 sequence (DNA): TGTGCCAGCAGCCAGACTAGCGGGAGGGCAGATACGCAGTATTTT.

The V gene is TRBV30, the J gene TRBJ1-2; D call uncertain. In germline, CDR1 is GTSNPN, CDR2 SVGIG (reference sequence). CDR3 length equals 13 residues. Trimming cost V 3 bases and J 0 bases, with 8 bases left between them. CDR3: CAWRLAANYGYTF. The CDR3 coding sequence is TGTGCCTGGAGACTGGCTGCTAACTATGGCTACACCTTC.

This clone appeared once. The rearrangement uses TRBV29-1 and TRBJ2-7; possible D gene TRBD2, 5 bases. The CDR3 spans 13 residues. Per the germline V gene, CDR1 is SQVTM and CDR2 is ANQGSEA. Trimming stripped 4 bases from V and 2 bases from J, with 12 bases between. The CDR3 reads CSVVSGNAYEQYF. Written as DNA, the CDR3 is TGCAGCGTTGTATCGGGAAACGCCTACGAGCAGTACTTC.

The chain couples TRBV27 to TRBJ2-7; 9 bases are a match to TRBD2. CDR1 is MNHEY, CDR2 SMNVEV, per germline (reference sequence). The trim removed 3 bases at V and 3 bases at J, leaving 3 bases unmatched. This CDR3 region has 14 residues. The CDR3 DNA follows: TGTGCCAGCAGTTTCGGGACTAGCAACTACGAGCAGTACTTC. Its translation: CASSFGTSNYEQYF.

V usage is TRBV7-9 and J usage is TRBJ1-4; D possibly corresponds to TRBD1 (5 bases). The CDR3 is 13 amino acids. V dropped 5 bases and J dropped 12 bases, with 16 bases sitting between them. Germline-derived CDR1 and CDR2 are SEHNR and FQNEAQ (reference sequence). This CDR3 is CASSSLGREELFF. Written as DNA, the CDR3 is TGTGCCAGCAGCAGCCTGGGGCGAGAGGAACTGTTTTTT.